These 3 T cell receptor beta chains were all obtained from the same sample, sequenced in a study of blood T cell repertoires in COVID-19. Only in-frame clones appear in the TCRdb table, and some are missing; sequencing was by immunoSEQ multiplex PCR. The top ten clones hold roughly 20% of a sample with roughly 25,000 clones, 65% to 90% of them seen once. Source material: peripheral blood. The receptors stem from an elderly woman with acute or convalescent COVID-19.

The rearrangement uses TRBV10-3 and TRBJ2-5, with D possibly matching TRBD2 (6 bases). The germline V and J ends were trimmed by 3 bases and 4 bases, with 15 bases remaining between them. Germline loops: CDR1 ENHRY, CDR2 SYGVKD. The CDR3 loop spans 15 amino acids. The CDR3 loop reads CAISDGGWGIETQYF. In nucleotides, the CDR3 is TGTGCCATCAGTGACGGGGGTTGGGGGATAGAGACCCAGTACTTC.

This clone was seen once. This chain uses TRBV6-5 with TRBJ1-6, with D uncertain. The CDR3 totals 15 residues. Germline V gene sequence: CDR1 MNHEY, CDR2 SVGAGI. V was trimmed by 2 bases and J by 8 bases, leaving 13 bases between them. The CDR3 coding sequence is TGTGCCAGCAGTTACCTCACTTCAATACATTCACCCCTCCACTTT. Residues: CASSYLTSIHSPLHF.

The chain is built from TRBV18 and TRBJ2-1; 12 positions match TRBD2. This CDR3 has 17 residues. The junction had 3 bases not matched to a gene; V was cut back by 3 bases and J by 0 bases. Germline V gene data show CDR1 as KGHSH and CDR2 as LQKENI. The CDR3 DNA is TGTGCCAGCTCACCCACTAGCGGGAGGTACTCCTACAATGAGCAGTTCTTC. This codes for CASSPTSGRYSYNEQFF.